The rows below give T cell receptor beta chains drawn from one sample of a study of glioma-infiltrating T cells after dendritic cell vaccination. TCRdb keeps only in-frame clones here, not all; method: immunoSEQ multiplex PCR. The sample has more than 45,000 clones; around 83% are singletons. Here the sequenced sample was blood, taken after dendritic cell vaccination. These TCRs come from a human donor with glioblastoma. Each CDR3 is given without its conserved first and last residue.

ASSPSDGGLYEQY	TRBJ2-7	TRBV19	13
ASSTNGGAQY	TRBJ2-3	TRBV10-1	10
ASSVEGAVFYNEQF	TRBJ2-1	TRBV9	14
ASRLTGDYEQY	TRBJ2-7	TRBV5-1	11
ASSLGNGEYGYT	TRBJ1-2	TRBV7-9	12
SVTGASGGEQY	TRBJ2-7	TRBV29-1	11
ASSLSGQGYGYT	TRBJ1-2	TRBV5-1	12
ASSPSYTDTQY	TRBJ2-3	TRBV7-2	11
ASSPRGTGVFSYNSPLH	TRBJ1-6	TRBV18	17
ASSLTPDDRAETQY	TRBJ2-5	TRBV7-9	14
ASSLPTDYEQY	TRBJ2-7	TRBV5-6	11
ASSISSGGAATHNEQF	TRBJ2-1	TRBV19	16
ASSLRGYTEAF	TRBJ1-1	TRBV7-9	11
ASSARPDREKQY	TRBJ2-7	TRBV9	12
AWSAGGTGSPLH	TRBJ1-6	TRBV30	12
ASSLGPGQAINSPLH	TRBJ1-6	TRBV5-4	15
ASSESRVGEKLF	TRBJ1-4	TRBV10-1	12
ASTSTGFYGYT	TRBJ1-2	TRBV10-2	11
ASSPPSLNIQY	TRBJ2-4	TRBV11-2	11
ASSGHHRGWGYGYT	TRBJ1-2	TRBV5-4	14
ASSLWGQGRQETQY	TRBJ2-5	TRBV7-6	14
ASSLGDRVFGLGDEQF	TRBJ2-1	TRBV27	16
AWSVLRGFYNEQF	TRBJ2-1	TRBV30	13
ASSLASWTGVYDEQY	TRBJ2-7	TRBV5-4	15
ASGLDGRNTEAF	TRBJ1-1	TRBV12-5	12
ASREQATAFYEQY	TRBJ2-7	TRBV19	13
ASSIGQRGPSYEQY	TRBJ2-7	TRBV19	14
ASSLGPTAGEKLF	TRBJ1-4	TRBV11-2	13
ASTPSPRGEQY	TRBJ2-7	TRBV5-6	11
ASRPLQGAGGSKNIQY	TRBJ2-4	TRBV4-1	16
ASTPSGQGYTGELF	TRBJ2-2	TRBV7-9	14
ASSFGRGDEQF	TRBJ2-1	TRBV5-6	11
ASSPGQGISYNEQF	TRBJ2-1	TRBV18	14
AIRDSGQASYEQY	TRBJ2-7	TRBV10-3	13
ASSPQGLGETQY	TRBJ2-5	TRBV18	12
ASSQPRGAGEGNTIY	TRBJ1-3	TRBV4-1	15
ASSLDRWAGGYT	TRBJ1-2	TRBV11-2	12
ASRDSDSNSPLH	TRBJ1-6	TRBV10-1	12
ASSQDRQGTDTQY	TRBJ2-3	TRBV4-1	13
ASSFQNSPLH	TRBJ1-6	TRBV27	10
ASSLGTSGETQY	TRBJ2-5	TRBV7-2	12
ASSEGGENEKLF	TRBJ1-4	TRBV28	12
ASQGQGSYEQY	TRBJ2-7	TRBV10-3	11
ASSELGGGREQF	TRBJ2-1	TRBV6-1	12
ASSQDRPGLDNEKLF	TRBJ1-4	TRBV4-2	15
ASRESRGGELF	TRBJ2-2	TRBV2	11
ASSYRKGGNTQY	TRBJ2-3	TRBV6-5	12
ASTTSRDITDTQY	TRBJ2-3	TRBV6-5	13